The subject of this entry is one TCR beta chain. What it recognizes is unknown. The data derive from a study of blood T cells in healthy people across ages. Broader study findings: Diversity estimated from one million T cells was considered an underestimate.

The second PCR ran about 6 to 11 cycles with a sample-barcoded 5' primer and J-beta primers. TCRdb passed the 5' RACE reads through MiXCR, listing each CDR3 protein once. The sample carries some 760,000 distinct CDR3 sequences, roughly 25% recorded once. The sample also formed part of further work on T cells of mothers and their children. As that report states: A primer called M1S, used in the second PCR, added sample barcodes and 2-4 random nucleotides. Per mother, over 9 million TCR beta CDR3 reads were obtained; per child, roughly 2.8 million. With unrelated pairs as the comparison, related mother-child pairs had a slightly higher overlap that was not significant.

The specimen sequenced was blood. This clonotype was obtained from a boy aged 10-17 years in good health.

The CDR3 DNA sequence: TGCAGTGCTAGAGATCTGGAGACAGGCGGAGGAGAGACCCAGTACTTC. Its protein product is CSARDLETGGGETQYF. The chain carries TRBV20-1 and TRBJ2-5, with D perhaps TRBD1 (6 bases). V gave up 0 bases and J gave up 4 bases, with 18 bases separating them. Germline assignment: CDR1 DFQATT and CDR2 SNEGSKA (reference sequence). This CDR3 comprises 16 residues.